A single sample is the source of the 12 T cell receptor beta chains below, sequenced in a study of T cells after posttransplantation cyclophosphamide. Generated by immunoSEQ multiplex PCR, the TCRdb table keeps only in-frame clones and is missing some. The specimen has approximately 35,000 clones, none found just once. The sample consisted of PBMCs. The receptor source for this set is a girl between 10 and 17 years old in good health, CMV-negative, and a related stem cell transplant donor.

This clone was counted at least ten times. V and J are TRBV7-9 and TRBJ2-5; unclear D gene. Germline CDR1 is SEHNR and CDR2 is FQNEAQ (reference sequence). The V end lost 5 bases, the J end lost 1 base, and 14 bases lay between the germline ends. The CDR3 totals 15 residues. CDR3 sequence: CASSPGGATQETQYF. CDR3 sequence (DNA): TGTGCCAGCAGCCCCGGCGGAGCAACCCAAGAGACCCAGTACTTC.

This clone occurred many times. This chain uses TRBV11-2 with TRBJ2-7; maybe TRBD2 (6 bases). Germline V gene data show CDR1 as SGHAT and CDR2 as FQNNGV. V was trimmed by 5 bases and J by 2 bases, leaving 7 bases between them. The CDR3 has 12 amino acids. In nucleotides, the CDR3 is TGTGCCAGCAGCGCGGGACCCTACGAGCAGTACTTC. It yields the protein CASSAGPYEQYF.

This clone was detected ten times or more. The rearrangement uses TRBV9 and TRBJ2-7, with a weak D call TRBD1 (6 bases). Germline V CDR1 and CDR2: SGDLS, YYNGEE. This CDR3 is built from 12 residues. The V and J ends lost 7 bases and 2 bases respectively, with 10 bases between them. CDR3: CASGTNPYEQYF. The CDR3 DNA is TGTGCCAGCGGGACAAACCCCTACGAGCAGTACTTC.

This clone was seen at least ten times. The chain uses TRBV18 and TRBJ1-6; D gene unclear. The germline V and J ends were trimmed by 10 bases and 7 bases, with 11 bases remaining between them. The length of the CDR3 is 12 residues. Germline CDR1 KGHSH, CDR2 LQKENI. The CDR3 DNA sequence: TGTGCCACATCAAAACAGAATTCACCCCTCCACTTT. Residues: CATSKQNSPLHF.

This clone was counted only a few times. The rearrangement links TRBV2 to TRBJ2-6, with D possibly TRBD2 on 7 matching bases. CDR1 is SNHLY and CDR2 is FYNNEI in the germline V gene. V dropped 5 bases and J dropped 7 bases, with 15 bases sitting between them. The CDR3 totals 15 residues. CDR3 sequence (DNA): TGTGCCAGCAGTCGAGGGGGGGGTCGTGCCAACGTCCTGACTTTC. This encodes CASSRGGGRANVLTF.

This clone was found a few times. The chain couples TRBV27 to TRBJ1-6, with 8 positions matching TRBD1. Per the germline V gene, CDR1 is MNHEY and CDR2 is SMNVEV (reference sequence). V lost 4 bases, J lost 4 bases, and 0 bases stayed unmatched. This CDR3 region has 14 residues. The CDR3 bases are TGTGCCAGCAGTTGGGACAGGTATAATTCACCCCTCCACTTT. Protein: CASSWDRYNSPLHF.

The V call is TRBV4-1, the J call TRBJ1-2, with TRBD1 matching 9 bases. The ends lost 2 bases at V and 7 bases at J; junction bases unmatched: 8. CDR3 length equals 15 residues. CDR1 and CDR2 (germline): MGHRA, YSYEKL. CDR3 in amino acids: CASSQFRTGARGYTF. DNA of the CDR3: TGCGCCAGCAGCCAATTCAGGACAGGGGCGCGTGGCTACACCTTC.

This clone occurred a few times. The chain employs TRBV6-6 and TRBJ2-3, with D unresolved. This CDR3 contains 15 residues. Trimming left V 2 bases short and J 4 bases short, with 13 bases between. The germline gives CDR1 MNHNY, CDR2 SVGAGI (reference sequence). Written as DNA, the CDR3 is TGTGCCAGCAGTTACGGCCCCACTGGAGCAGATACGCAGTATTTT. This sequence encodes CASSYGPTGADTQYF.

This clone has at least ten counts. This chain joins TRBV4-1 and TRBJ2-7, with TRBD1 as a possible D gene (6 bases). V was trimmed by 0 bases and J by 3 bases, leaving 12 bases between them. Germline V CDR1 and CDR2: MGHRA, YSYEKL. The CDR3 sequence is 15 residues long. CDR3 loop: CASSQEMTGLYEQYF. CDR3 DNA sequence: TGCGCCAGCAGCCAAGAGATGACAGGACTCTACGAGCAGTACTTC.

In this sample, this clone turned up many times. The chain uses TRBV4-1 and TRBJ1-4, with 8 bases identical to TRBD1. V shed 4 bases and J 7 bases; nucleotides not matched to a gene: 8. Germline-derived CDR1 and CDR2 are MGHRA and YSYEKL. The CDR3 is 15 amino acids. The CDR3 protein is CASSPQDREGEKLFF. The CDR3 region has the DNA TGCGCCAGCAGCCCCCAGGACAGGGAGGGTGAAAAACTGTTTTTT.

This clone came up many times. The genes are TRBV19 and TRBJ2-5; 8 nucleotides line up with TRBD1. The CDR3 length is 12 residues. Per the germline V gene, CDR1 is LNHDA and CDR2 is SQIVND (reference sequence). Trimming cost V 8 bases and J 4 bases; bases outside gene matches: 3. The CDR3 nucleotides are TGTGCCAGTCAAGACAGGGGAGAGACCCAGTACTTC. It is translated as CASQDRGETQYF.

This clone came up many times. The chain couples TRBV19 to TRBJ2-1; D might be TRBD1 (5 bases). The CDR3 totals 15 residues. Trimming removed 5 bases at V and 6 bases at J, with 17 bases between. CDR1 is LNHDA, CDR2 SQIVND, per germline (reference sequence). The CDR3 nucleotides read TGTGCCAGTAGTGGGGCTGAGGCGATGCGCAATGAGCAGTTCTTC. Its protein product is CASSGAEAMRNEQFF.